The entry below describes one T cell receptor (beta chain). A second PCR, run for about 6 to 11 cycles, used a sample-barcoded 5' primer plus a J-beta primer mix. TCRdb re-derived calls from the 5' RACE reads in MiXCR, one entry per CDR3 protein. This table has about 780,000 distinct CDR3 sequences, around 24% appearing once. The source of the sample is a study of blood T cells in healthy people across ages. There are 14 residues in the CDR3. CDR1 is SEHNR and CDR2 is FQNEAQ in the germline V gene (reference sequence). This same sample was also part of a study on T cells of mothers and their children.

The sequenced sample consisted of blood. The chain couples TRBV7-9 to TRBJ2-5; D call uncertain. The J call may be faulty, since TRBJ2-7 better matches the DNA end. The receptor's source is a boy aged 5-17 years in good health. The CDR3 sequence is CASSPHGVTYEQYF. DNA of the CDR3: TGTGCCAGCAGCCCCCATGGGGTGACCTACGAGCAGTACTTC.